Listed below are T cell receptor beta chains from one sample, sequenced in a study of STAT3 mutations in large granular lymphocyte leukemia. Data came from immunoSEQ multiplex PCR; TCRdb stores just in-frame clones and leaves some out. This sample has more than 10,000 clones, with 85% to 90% found just once. The sequencing input was peripheral blood mononuclear cells. The receptors were sampled from an elderly man with T-cell large granular lymphocyte leukemia. Some clones in this sample may be carry-over from other donors' samples. Both conserved end residues are trimmed from each CDR3.

11 TRBJ2-5 TRBV30 AWAPNYQETQY
11 TRBJ2-1 TRBV30 AWSVLGLGEQF
12 TRBJ1-2 TRBV6-1 ASSEMGFGYGYT
11 TRBJ1-5 TRBV5-1 ASSLGQGKPQH
13 TRBJ1-3 TRBV9 ASSASTGGSDTIY
16 TRBJ2-6 TRBV28 ASSWSGTGLSGANVLT
11 TRBJ2-2 TRBV7-2 ASSLTSIGELF
13 TRBJ2-5 TRBV6-1 ASSAGGRIQETQY
13 TRBJ2-3 TRBV29-1 SVSIAGLSTDTQY
10 TRBJ2-7 TRBV5-1 ASSIGQHEQY
10 TRBJ1-2 TRBV6-6 ASTPRGDGYT
13 TRBJ1-1 TRBV25-1 ASLRSKASNTEAF
11 TRBJ1-2 TRBV7-9 ASSASLNYGYT
16 TRBJ2-7 TRBV18 ASSPGTTFGTPFYEQY
11 TRBJ1-2 TRBV4-2 ASSQDQGYGYT
14 TRBJ2-1 TRBV5-1 ASSPMTGGSSNEQF
16 TRBJ1-3 TRBV18 ASSPYETGGLSGNTIY
11 TRBJ2-7 TRBV7-9 ASSGTPLPEQY
16 TRBJ2-5 TRBV7-9 ASSRGLAGGQYQETQY
14 TRBJ2-2 TRBV7-3 ASSPPSGANTGELF
13 TRBJ2-2 TRBV27 ASTRWGGNTGELF
15 TRBJ2-7 TRBV4-2 ASSQVSGGSVAYEQY
14 TRBJ2-6 TRBV27 ASAEGFDSGANVLT
13 TRBJ2-5 TRBV5-1 ASTSGGPPLETQY
12 TRBJ1-5 TRBV7-9 ASSQTGVNQPQH
15 TRBJ1-5 TRBV19 ASSIRTGDAGNQPQH
14 TRBJ2-7 TRBV7-3 ASSLTGFRVWYEQY
13 TRBJ2-5 TRBV5-1 ASSLAPSGGETQY
12 TRBJ1-1 TRBV6-6 ASSSDSGVTEAF
13 TRBJ2-7 TRBV18 ASSPFDRDGYEQY
12 TRBJ1-2 TRBV5-1 ASSLGQGLYGYT
11 TRBJ2-7 TRBV18 ASSVSEGYEQY
9 TRBJ1-1 TRBV7-9 ASSLWDEAF
13 TRBJ2-2 TRBV5-4 ASSRGARDTGELF
13 TRBJ1-3 TRBV18 ASSPTVLGENTIY
12 TRBJ2-7 TRBV19 ASSIRTGSYEQY
13 TRBJ1-5 TRBV29-1 SVVVAAGGNQPQH
14 TRBJ2-1 TRBV7-9 ASSLGGLWLPTEQF
13 TRBJ2-7 TRBV30 AWSGAGTASYEQY
11 TRBJ2-7 TRBV5-4 ASSLVSSYEQY
10 TRBJ2-1 TRBV5-1 ASSKWQREQF
12 TRBJ2-7 TRBV28 ASIPTGQAYEQY
12 TRBJ2-3 TRBV29-1 STGGQGATDTQY
13 TRBJ1-4 TRBV5-1 ASSLNSGPREKLF
13 TRBJ2-5 TRBV18 ASSPDRGTQETQY
14 TRBJ2-2 TRBV5-1 ASSLPGTPNTGELF
14 TRBJ2-7 TRBV7-6 ASSLAAGTESYEQY